This entry is about one T cell receptor (beta chain). Healthy controls were blood donor buffy coats. The V gene's germline CDR1 is SGDLS and CDR2 YYNGEE. With V trimmed by 4 bases and J by 4 bases, 12 bases remained unmatched. The CDR3 loop spans 17 amino acids. This sample is part of a study of STAT5B mutations in CD4+ large granular lymphocyte leukemia. TCRdb's table, derived via immunoSEQ multiplex PCR, lists solely in-frame clones and lacks some. The sample lists under 40,000 clones, under 85% occurring once. The sample was CD4+ T cells from blood buffy coats. The source is a human donor in good health. This sequence joins TRBV9 and TRBJ2-3; 10 bases are shared with TRBD2. The CDR3 region has the DNA TGTGCCAGCAGCCCACACTTAGCGGGGGGCCTAGCAGATACGCAGTATTTT. It is translated as CASSPHLAGGLADTQYF.